This TCR beta chain appears in the sequencing data of a study of lymphopenia after photon versus proton radiotherapy. Germline V gene sequence: CDR1 SGHNT, CDR2 YYREEE (reference sequence). This CDR3 comprises 14 residues. Trimming shortened V by 0 bases and J by 5 bases, and 11 bases separated the two germline ends. This clone has more than one count but fewer than ten. Other DNA sequences in the sample encode the same CDR3. Sequencing was performed with immunoSEQ multiplex PCR; in TCRdb, only in-frame clones are kept and a portion is missing. The profile shows about 160,000 clones, about 85% of them singletons.

The sample here was peripheral blood, taken from a patient treated with photon-based radiotherapy. The chain employs TRBV5-4 and TRBJ1-2; a possible D gene is TRBD1 (6 bases). The TCR sequence derives from a man between 45 and 60 years old with gastric cancer. CDR3 in amino acids: CASSLDRVGYGYTF. CDR3 DNA: TGTGCCAGCAGCTTGGACAGGGTTGGTTATGGCTACACCTTC.